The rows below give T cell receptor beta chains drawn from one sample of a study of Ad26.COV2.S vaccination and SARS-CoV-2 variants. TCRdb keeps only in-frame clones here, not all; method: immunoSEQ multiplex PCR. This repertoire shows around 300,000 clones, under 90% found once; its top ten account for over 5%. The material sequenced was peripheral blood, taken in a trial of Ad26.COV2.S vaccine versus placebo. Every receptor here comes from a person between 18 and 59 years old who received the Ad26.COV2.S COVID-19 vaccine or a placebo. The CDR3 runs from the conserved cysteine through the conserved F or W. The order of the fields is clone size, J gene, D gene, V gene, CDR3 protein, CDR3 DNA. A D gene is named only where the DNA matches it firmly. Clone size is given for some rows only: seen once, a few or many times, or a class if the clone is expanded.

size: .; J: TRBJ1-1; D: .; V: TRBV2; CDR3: CASSDPFGGKTEAFF; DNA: TGTGCCAGCAGTGATCCCTTTGGGGGTAAGACTGAAGCTTTCTTT
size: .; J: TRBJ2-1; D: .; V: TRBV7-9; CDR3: CASSLGVGLARDNEQFF; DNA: TGTGCCAGCAGCTTAGGCGTGGGCCTAGCACGCGACAATGAGCAGTTCTTC
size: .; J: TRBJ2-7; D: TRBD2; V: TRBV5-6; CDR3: CASSLFLAGPYEQYF; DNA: TGTGCCAGCAGCTTGTTCCTAGCGGGGCCCTACGAGCAGTACTTC
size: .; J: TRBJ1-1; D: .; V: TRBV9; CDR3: CASSVPDGMNTEAFF; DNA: TGTGCCAGCAGCGTCCCGGACGGGATGAACACTGAAGCTTTCTTT
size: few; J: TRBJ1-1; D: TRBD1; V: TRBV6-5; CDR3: CASSYSVQGGTEAFF; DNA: TGTGCCAGCAGTTACTCGGTTCAGGGGGGCACTGAAGCTTTCTTT
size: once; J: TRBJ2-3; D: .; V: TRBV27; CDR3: CASSLAGTTDTQYF; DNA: TGTGCCAGCAGTTTAGCGGGGACGACAGATACGCAGTATTTT
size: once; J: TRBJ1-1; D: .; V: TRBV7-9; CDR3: CASSFRDGEAFF; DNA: TGTGCCAGCAGCTTCCGAGACGGAGAAGCTTTCTTT
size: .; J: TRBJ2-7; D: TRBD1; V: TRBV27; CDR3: CASTSKGQGYEQYF; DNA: TGTGCCAGCACCTCGAAGGGACAGGGCTACGAGCAGTACTTC
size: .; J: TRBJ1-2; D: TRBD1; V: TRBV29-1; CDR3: CSVPTPARTGGPNYGYTF; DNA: TGCAGCGTTCCAACCCCCGCCCGGACAGGGGGCCCAAACTATGGCTACACCTTC
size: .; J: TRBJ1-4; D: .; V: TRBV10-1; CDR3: CASSEALGSHRVREKLFF; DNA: TGCGCCAGCAGTGAGGCCCTTGGGTCCCACAGGGTTCGGGAAAAACTGTTTTTT
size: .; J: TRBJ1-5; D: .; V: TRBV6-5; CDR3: CASSYSDSQPQHF; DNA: TGTGCCAGCAGTTATTCGGACAGCCAGCCCCAGCATTTT
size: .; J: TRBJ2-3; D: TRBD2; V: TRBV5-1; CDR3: CASSPPTSGDTTSTDTQYF; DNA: TGCGCCAGCAGCCCCCCGACTAGCGGGGACACCACTAGCACAGATACGCAGTATTTT
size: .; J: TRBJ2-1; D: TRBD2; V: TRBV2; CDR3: CASKTSGGSGEQFF; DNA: TGTGCCAGCAAAACTAGCGGGGGTTCGGGTGAGCAGTTCTTC
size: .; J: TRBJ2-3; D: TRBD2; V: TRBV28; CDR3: CASSLSSASGRTDTQYF; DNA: TGTGCCAGCAGTTTATCTTCGGCTAGCGGACGCACAGATACGCAGTATTTT
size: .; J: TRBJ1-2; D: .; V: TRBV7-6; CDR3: CASSAQRDTAYGYTF; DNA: TGTGCCAGCAGCGCTCAGAGGGACACCGCCTATGGCTACACCTTC
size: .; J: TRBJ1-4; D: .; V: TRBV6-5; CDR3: CASSTDGNEKLFF; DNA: TGTGCCAGCAGCACGGACGGAAATGAAAAACTGTTTTTT
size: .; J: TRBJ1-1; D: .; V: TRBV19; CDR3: CASSIVLWGATGTEAFF; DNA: TGTGCCAGTAGTATAGTTTTGTGGGGGGCCACGGGCACTGAAGCTTTCTTT
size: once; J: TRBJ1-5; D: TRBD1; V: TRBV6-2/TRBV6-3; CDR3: CASSQPRGQGKQPQHF; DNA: TGTGCCAGCAGTCAGCCTCGGGGACAGGGCAAACAGCCCCAGCATTTT
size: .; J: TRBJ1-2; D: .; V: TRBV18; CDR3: CASSSEAKGYTF; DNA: TGTGCCAGCTCCTCGGAGGCTAAGGGCTACACCTTC
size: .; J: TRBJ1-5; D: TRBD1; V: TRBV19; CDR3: CASSIMDRSNQPQHF; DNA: TGTGCCAGTAGTATTATGGACAGGAGCAATCAGCCCCAGCATTTT
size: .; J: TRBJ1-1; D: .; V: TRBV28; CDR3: CASSFSGAEAFF; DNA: TGTGCCAGCAGTTTTTCAGGGGCTGAAGCTTTCTTT
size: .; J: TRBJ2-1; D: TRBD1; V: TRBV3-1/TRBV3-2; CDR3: CASSQGGQGTGNEQFF; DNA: TGTGCCAGCAGCCAAGGGGGACAGGGAACCGGGAATGAGCAGTTCTTC
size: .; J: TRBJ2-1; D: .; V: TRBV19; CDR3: CASSAGSSYNEQFF; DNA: TGTGCCAGTAGTGCGGGTAGCTCCTACAATGAGCAGTTCTTC
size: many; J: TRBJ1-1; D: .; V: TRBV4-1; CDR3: CASREGRGTEAFF; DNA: TGCGCCAGCAGGGAAGGAAGAGGAACTGAAGCTTTCTTT
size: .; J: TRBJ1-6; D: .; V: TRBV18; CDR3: CASSPKGWGADSPLHF; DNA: TGTGCCAGCTCGCCTAAAGGGTGGGGGGCTGATTCACCCCTCCACTTT
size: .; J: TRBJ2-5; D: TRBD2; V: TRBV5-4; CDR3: CASRANSGGEETQYF; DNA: TGTGCCAGCAGGGCGAATTCGGGGGGAGAAGAGACCCAGTACTTC
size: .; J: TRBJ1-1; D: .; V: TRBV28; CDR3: CASSLGAGTEAFF; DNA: TGTGCCAGCAGTTTGGGAGCTGGCACTGAAGCTTTCTTT
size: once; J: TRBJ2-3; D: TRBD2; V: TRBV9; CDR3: CASSAFPPDIVAGGEDTQYF; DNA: TGTGCCAGCAGCGCTTTTCCTCCGGACATAGTAGCGGGGGGAGAGGATACGCAGTATTTT
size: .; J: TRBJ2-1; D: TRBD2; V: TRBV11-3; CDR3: CASSLETGTSVYNEQFF; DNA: TGTGCCAGCAGCTTAGAAACCGGGACTAGCGTCTACAATGAGCAGTTCTTC
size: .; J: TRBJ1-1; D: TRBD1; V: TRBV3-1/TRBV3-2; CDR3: CASSQDPRDRSIMNTEAFF; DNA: TGTGCCAGCAGCCAAGATCCGAGGGACAGGTCTATAATGAACACTGAAGCTTTCTTT
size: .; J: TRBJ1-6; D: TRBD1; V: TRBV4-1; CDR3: CASTDRVSYNSPLHF; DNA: TGCGCCAGCACCGACAGGGTTTCCTATAATTCACCCCTCCACTTT
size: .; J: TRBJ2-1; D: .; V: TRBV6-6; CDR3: CASSRPMGEQFF; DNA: TGTGCCAGCAGTCGACCGATGGGTGAGCAGTTCTTC
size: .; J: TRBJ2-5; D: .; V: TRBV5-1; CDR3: CASRMVGGPETQYF; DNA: TGCGCCAGCAGAATGGTGGGGGGCCCAGAGACCCAGTACTTC
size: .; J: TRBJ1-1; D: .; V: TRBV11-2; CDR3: CASSLGVGNTEAFF; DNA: TGTGCCAGCAGCTTAGGGGTGGGGAACACTGAAGCTTTCTTT
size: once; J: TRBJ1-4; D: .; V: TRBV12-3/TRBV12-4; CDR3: CASSFTGIEKLFF; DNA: TGTGCCAGCAGTTTTACAGGTATCGAAAAACTGTTTTTT
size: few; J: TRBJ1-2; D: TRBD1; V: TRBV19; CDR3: CASSRDSNYGYTF; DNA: TGTGCCAGTAGTCGGGACAGTAACTATGGCTACACCTTC
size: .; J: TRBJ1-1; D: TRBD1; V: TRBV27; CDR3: CASRPRTGGEAFF; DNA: TGTGCCAGCAGGCCCAGGACAGGGGGTGAAGCTTTCTTT
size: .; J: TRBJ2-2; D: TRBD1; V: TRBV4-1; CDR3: CASSQAIRQGVPNTGELFF; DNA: TGCGCCAGCAGCCAAGCCATCCGGCAGGGGGTCCCCAACACCGGGGAGCTGTTTTTT
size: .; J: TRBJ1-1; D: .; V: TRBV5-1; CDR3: CASSLSQGRNTEAFF; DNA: TGCGCCAGCAGCTTGAGTCAGGGCCGGAACACTGAAGCTTTCTTT
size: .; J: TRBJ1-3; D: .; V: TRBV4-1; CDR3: CASSQEREFSGNTIYF; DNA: TGCGCCAGCAGCCAAGAACGGGAATTCTCTGGAAACACCATATATTTT
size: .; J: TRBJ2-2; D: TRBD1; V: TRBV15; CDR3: CATSRFLGQGATGELFF; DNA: TGTGCCACCAGCAGATTCCTTGGACAGGGGGCAACCGGGGAGCTGTTTTTT
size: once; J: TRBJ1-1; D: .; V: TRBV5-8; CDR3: CASSSYREAFF; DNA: TGTGCCAGCAGCAGTTACAGGGAAGCTTTCTTT
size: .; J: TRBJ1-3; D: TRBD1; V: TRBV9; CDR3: CASSADRAATGNTIYF; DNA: TGTGCCAGCAGCGCGGACAGGGCAGCAACTGGAAACACCATATATTTT
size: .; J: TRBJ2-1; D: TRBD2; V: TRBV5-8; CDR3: CASSLAITSGGQWTNEQFF; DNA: TGTGCCAGCAGCTTGGCCATCACAAGCGGGGGGCAATGGACCAATGAGCAGTTCTTC
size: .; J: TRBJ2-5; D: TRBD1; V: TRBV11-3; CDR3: CASSQGQGISETQYF; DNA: TGTGCCAGCAGCCAGGGACAGGGGATTTCGGAGACCCAGTACTTC
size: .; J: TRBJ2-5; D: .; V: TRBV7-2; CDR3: CASSLAFGYQETQYF; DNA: TGTGCCAGCAGCTTAGCGTTTGGGTACCAAGAGACCCAGTACTTC
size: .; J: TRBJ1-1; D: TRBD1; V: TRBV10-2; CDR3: CASSDPTGSTEAFF; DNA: TGCGCCAGCAGTGACCCGACAGGGAGCACTGAAGCTTTCTTT
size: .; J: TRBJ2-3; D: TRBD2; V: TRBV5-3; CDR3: CARSFPGLEAVDTQYF; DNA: TGTGCCAGAAGCTTTCCGGGACTAGAAGCAGTAGATACGCAGTATTTT
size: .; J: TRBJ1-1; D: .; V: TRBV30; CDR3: CASLTQWNTEAFF; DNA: TGTGCCTCCCTGACACAGTGGAACACTGAAGCTTTCTTT
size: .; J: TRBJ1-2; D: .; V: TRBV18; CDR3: CASSPSGGKRSNYGYTF; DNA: TGTGCCAGCTCACCAAGCGGGGGAAAAAGGTCGAACTATGGCTACACCTTC